There are a few counts of the clone carrying this TCR beta chain. Its target is unknown. Measured with immunoSEQ multiplex PCR; TCRdb has only the in-frame clones, and not every one. Of a few hundred thousand clones in the sample, 74% were seen once. The data belong to a study of shared clonotypes between healthy human individuals. Study-level results: Memory subsets generally showed lower estimated richness than naive subsets. Genetic and exposure-history diversity was limited by the small donor number. Shared clonotypes: about 5% naive CD4, approximately 3.4% naive CD8, 2.3% memory CD4, more than 0.3% memory CD8.

The sample comprised memory CD4+ T cells sorted from blood. The subset was: CD45RA-negative fraction. The source is a young man in good health.

The CDR3 DNA reads as TGTGCCACACTAGCGGGGGGAGATACGCAGTATTTT. It translates to CATLAGGDTQYF. The gene calls are TRBV10-3 and TRBJ2-3, with 12 bases lining up with TRBD2. The CDR3 is made up of 12 amino acids. Germline CDR1 and CDR2: ENHRY and SYGVKD. V lost 10 bases and J lost 5; bases outside the gene matches: 1.